The rows below give T cell receptor beta chains drawn from one sample of a study of long-term antiretroviral therapy in people with HIV. The data were produced by immunoSEQ multiplex PCR, yet TCRdb's version contains in-frame clones alone and is incomplete. Seen here are about 6,500 clones, 80% to 90% observed once, and the top ten hold 2.5% to 3%. The sequencing used unsorted PBMCs, collected 3.7 years after starting antiretroviral therapy. The receptors were sampled from a woman aged 50 to 65 with HIV. CDR3s include the opening cysteine and the closing phenylalanine or tryptophan. Fields, in order: J gene, D gene, clone size, V gene, CDR3 DNA, CDR3 protein. The D gene is left open where the match is weak. The listing skips clone size in some rows; elsewhere it reads once, few, many or a size class.

TRBJ1-2	-	-	TRBV5-5	TGTGCCAGCAGCACCATCGGTGGTGGCTACACCTTC	CASSTIGGGYTF
TRBJ2-3	-	-	TRBV6-1	TGTGCCAGCAGTGAAATGGTAGCTTTAGATACGCAGTATTTT	CASSEMVALDTQYF
TRBJ1-5	TRBD1	-	TRBV19	TGTGCCAGTAGTATAGGCGGGACAGGGAATCAGCCCCAGCATTTT	CASSIGGTGNQPQHF
TRBJ1-1	TRBD1	once	TRBV19	TGTGCCAGTAGTTATACAGGGGACACTGAAGCTTTCTTT	CASSYTGDTEAFF
TRBJ2-2	-	-	TRBV7-2	TGTGCCAGCAGCTTAAGCGGCGGGGAGCTGTTTTTT	CASSLSGGELFF
TRBJ2-5	-	-	TRBV5-1	TGCGCCAGCCGAATGGGGGCAGGGGATTCGTTAGAGACCCAGTACTTC	CASRMGAGDSLETQYF
TRBJ2-7	TRBD2	-	TRBV6-5	TGTGCCAGCAGTTTCGGGAGGGCCGCCTACGAGCAGTACTTC	CASSFGRAAYEQYF
TRBJ1-3	-	-	TRBV2	TGTGCCAGCTCGAGGGGTTCTGGAAACACCATATATTTT	CASSRGSGNTIYF
TRBJ1-2	TRBD1	-	TRBV7-8	TGTGCCAGCAGCTTAGGGGGTATAAGACAAACAGGGGGCCACGGCTATGGCTACACCTTC	CASSLGGIRQTGGHGYGYTF
TRBJ1-5	TRBD1	-	TRBV28	TGTGCCAGCAGTTTGACAGGGAGCAATCAGCCCCAGCATTTT	CASSLTGSNQPQHF
TRBJ2-3	TRBD2	-	TRBV27	TGTGCCAGCAGGCGGGGGGCCCGCACAGATACGCAGTATTTT	CASRRGARTDTQYF
TRBJ1-4	TRBD1	-	TRBV28	TGTGCCAGCAAACAGGGGAGTGCAACTAATGAAAAACTGTTTTTT	CASKQGSATNEKLFF
TRBJ2-7	TRBD2	once	TRBV5-4	TGTGCCAGCAGCCGGGAGGGAGCCTACGAGCAGTACTTC	CASSREGAYEQYF
TRBJ1-2	-	-	TRBV21-1	TGTGCCAGCAGCGGCAAGATCGACTGCGCTTTCTATGGCTACACCTTC	CASSGKIDCAFYGYTF
TRBJ2-1	-	-	TRBV9	TGTGCCAGCAGCGTAGTTGAGAATGAGCAGTTCTTC	CASSVVENEQFF
TRBJ2-6	-	-	TRBV29-1	TGCAGCGTTGGCGGGGAACAGGGCTCTGGGGCCAACGTCCTGACTTTC	CSVGGEQGSGANVLTF
TRBJ2-3	TRBD2	-	TRBV4-1	TGCGCCAGCAGCCAAGATTTCGGACTAGCTACTTTGTCAGATACGCAGTATTTT	CASSQDFGLATLSDTQYF
TRBJ2-5	-	once	TRBV20-1	TGCAGTGCTCCGTCTGAGGAGACCCAGTACTTC	CSAPSEETQYF
TRBJ2-3	-	once	TRBV7-2	TGTGCCAGCAGATTAACAGCGGGCACAGATACGCAGTATTTT	CASRLTAGTDTQYF
TRBJ1-5	-	-	TRBV5-1	TGCGCCAGCCGATGGGACACAAATCAGCCCCAGCATTTT	CASRWDTNQPQHF
TRBJ2-7	TRBD2	-	TRBV11-2	TGTGCCAGCAGACAACTAGCGGGAGGGAGCCCCTACGAGCAGTACTTC	CASRQLAGGSPYEQYF
TRBJ2-1	-	-	TRBV12-5	TGTGCTAGTGGTCTAGGGGTCAATGAGCAGTTCTTC	CASGLGVNEQFF
TRBJ1-4	-	few	TRBV19	TGTGCCAGTAGTATAGCGCACCTCAGAGATGAAAAACTGTTTTTT	CASSIAHLRDEKLFF
TRBJ2-7	TRBD1	few	TRBV27	TGTGCCAGCAGTTTATTGTATCAGGGGGCGCGATACGAGCAGTACTTC	CASSLLYQGARYEQYF
TRBJ2-2	TRBD2	-	TRBV25-1	TGTGCCAGCAGTGAAAGCGGGAGAGCCGGGGAGCTGTTTTTT	CASSESGRAGELFF
TRBJ2-7	TRBD1	-	TRBV28	TGTGCCAGCAGTAGGGACAGCCCCTACGAGCAGTACTTC	CASSRDSPYEQYF
TRBJ2-1	TRBD2	-	TRBV5-1	TGCGCCAGCAGGACTAGCGGGAGTTCCTACAATGAGCAGTTCTTC	CASRTSGSSYNEQFF
TRBJ2-5	-	-	TRBV28	TGTGCCGGAGGCGCCTCGCGGGTATTAAGGGAGACCCAGTACTTC	CAGGASRVLRETQYF
TRBJ1-2	-	-	TRBV14	TGTGCCAGCAGCCAAGCCGGGGTCGGCTATGGCTACACCTTC	CASSQAGVGYGYTF
TRBJ2-1	TRBD1	-	TRBV12-5	TGTGCTAGTGGTAGGACAGGAACCTACAATGAGCAGTTCTTC	CASGRTGTYNEQFF
TRBJ2-5	-	few	TRBV5-6	TGTGCCAGCAGCTTGGCGGCTGAACACGAGACCCAGTACTTC	CASSLAAEHETQYF
TRBJ2-2	TRBD2	few	TRBV4-1	TGCGCCAGCAGCAAACCCCCCGGGAGGGCGGACACCGGGGAGCTGTTTTTT	CASSKPPGRADTGELFF
TRBJ1-2	TRBD1	once	TRBV7-9	TGTGCCAGCAGCTTATGGGGACAGGGAACCTATGGCTACACCTTC	CASSLWGQGTYGYTF
TRBJ2-7	-	-	TRBV5-5	TGTGCCAGCAGCCCCGGGACTGGCCCCTACGAGCAGTACTTC	CASSPGTGPYEQYF
TRBJ1-1	TRBD1	-	TRBV11-2	TGTGCCAGCAGCTTAGGCGACCGACAGGGGTGGACTGAAGCTTTCTTT	CASSLGDRQGWTEAFF
TRBJ2-1	TRBD1	-	TRBV5-8	TGTGCCAGCAGCCAGGACAGGGTACCTGGGGAGCAGTTCTTC	CASSQDRVPGEQFF
TRBJ2-1	-	-	TRBV2	TGTGCCAGCAGCCGGGACTTGAGCTCCTACAATGAGCAGTTCTTC	CASSRDLSSYNEQFF
TRBJ2-7	-	once	TRBV7-9	TGTGCCAGCAGCTTAGAAGGCACCTACGAGCAGTACTTC	CASSLEGTYEQYF
TRBJ2-1	TRBD2	-	TRBV27	TGTGCCAGCAGTTTAAGGCTAGCGGGGATGGAGTTCTTC	CASSLRLAGMEFF
TRBJ1-5	-	-	TRBV6-1	TGTGCCAGCAGTGAAACGGGCAGGATCAATCAGCCCCAGCATTTT	CASSETGRINQPQHF
TRBJ1-5	-	few	TRBV7-9	TGTGCCAGCAGCTTTGTCGACCAGCCCCAGCATTTT	CASSFVDQPQHF
TRBJ2-3	TRBD1	-	TRBV6-4	TGTGCCAGCAGTGAGACAGGGGGAGATACGCAGTATTTT	CASSETGGDTQYF